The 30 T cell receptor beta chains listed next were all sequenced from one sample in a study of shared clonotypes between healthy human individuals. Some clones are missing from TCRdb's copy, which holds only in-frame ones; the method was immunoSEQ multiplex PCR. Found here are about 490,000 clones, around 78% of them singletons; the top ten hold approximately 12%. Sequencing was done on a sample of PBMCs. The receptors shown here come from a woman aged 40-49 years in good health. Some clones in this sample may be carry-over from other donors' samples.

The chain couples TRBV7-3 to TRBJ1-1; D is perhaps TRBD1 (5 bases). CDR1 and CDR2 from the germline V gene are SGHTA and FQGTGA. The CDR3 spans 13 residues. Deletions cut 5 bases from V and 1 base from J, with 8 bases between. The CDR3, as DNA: TGTGCCAGCAGCGCCACAGGGAACACTGAAGCTTTCTTT. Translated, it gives CASSATGNTEAFF.

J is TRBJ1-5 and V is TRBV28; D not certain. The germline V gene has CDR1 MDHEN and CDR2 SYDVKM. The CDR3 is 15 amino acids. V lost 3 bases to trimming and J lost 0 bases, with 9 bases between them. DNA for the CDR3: TGTGCCAGCAGTTTCGTGTACACTAGCAATCAGCCCCAGCATTTT. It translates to CASSFVYTSNQPQHF.

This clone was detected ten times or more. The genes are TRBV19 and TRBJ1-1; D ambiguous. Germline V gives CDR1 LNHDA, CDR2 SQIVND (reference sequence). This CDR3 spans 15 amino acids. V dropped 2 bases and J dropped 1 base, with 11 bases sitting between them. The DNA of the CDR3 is TGTGCCAGTAGTATAACGGCAGGCCAGAACACTGAAGCTTTCTTT. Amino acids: CASSITAGQNTEAFF.

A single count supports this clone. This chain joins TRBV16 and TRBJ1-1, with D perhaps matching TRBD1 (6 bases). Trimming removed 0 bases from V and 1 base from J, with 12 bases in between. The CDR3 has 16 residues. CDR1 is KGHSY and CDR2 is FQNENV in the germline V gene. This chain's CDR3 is CASSQSPGVGNTEAFF. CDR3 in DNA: TGTGCCAGCAGCCAATCGCCAGGGGTGGGGAACACTGAAGCTTTCTTT.

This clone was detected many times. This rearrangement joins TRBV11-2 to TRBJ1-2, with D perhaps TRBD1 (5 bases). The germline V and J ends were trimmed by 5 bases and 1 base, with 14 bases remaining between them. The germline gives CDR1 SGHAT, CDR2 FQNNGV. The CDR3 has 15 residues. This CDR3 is CASSRDRLSNYGYTF. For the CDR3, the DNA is TGTGCCAGCAGCCGCGACAGACTAAGTAACTATGGCTACACCTTC.

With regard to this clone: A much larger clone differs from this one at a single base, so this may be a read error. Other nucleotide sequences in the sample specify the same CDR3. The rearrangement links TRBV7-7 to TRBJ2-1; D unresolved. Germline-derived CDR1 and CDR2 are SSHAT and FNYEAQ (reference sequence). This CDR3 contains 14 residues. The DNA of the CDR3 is TGTGCTAGCAGCTTAGTTTGGTCTTACAATGAGCAGTTCTTC. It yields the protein CASSLVWSYNEQFF.

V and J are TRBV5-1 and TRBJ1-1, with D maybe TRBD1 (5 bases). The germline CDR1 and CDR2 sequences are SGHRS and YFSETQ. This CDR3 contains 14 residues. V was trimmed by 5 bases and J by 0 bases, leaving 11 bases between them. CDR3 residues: CASSFGQVNTEAFF. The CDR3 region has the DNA TGCGCCAGCAGTTTTGGACAAGTGAACACTGAAGCTTTCTTT. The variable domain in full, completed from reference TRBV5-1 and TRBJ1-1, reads KAGVTQTPRYLIKTRGQQVTLSCSPISGHRSVSWYQQTPGQGLQFLFEYFSETQRNKGNFPGRFSGRQFSNSRSEMNVSTLELGDSALYLCASSFGQVNTEAFFGQGTRLTVV.

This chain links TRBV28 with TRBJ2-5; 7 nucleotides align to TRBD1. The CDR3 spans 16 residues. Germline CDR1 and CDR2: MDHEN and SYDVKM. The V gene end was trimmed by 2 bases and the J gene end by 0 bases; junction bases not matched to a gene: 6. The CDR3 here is CASSLGRDSYQETQYF. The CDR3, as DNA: TGTGCCAGCAGTTTAGGCCGGGACAGCTACCAAGAGACCCAGTACTTC. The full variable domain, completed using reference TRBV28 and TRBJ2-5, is DVKVTQSSRYLVKRTGEKVFLECVQDMDHENMFWYRQDPGLGLRLIYFSYDVKMKEKGDIPEGYSVSREKKERFSLILESASTNQTSMYLCASSLGRDSYQETQYFGPGTRLLVL.

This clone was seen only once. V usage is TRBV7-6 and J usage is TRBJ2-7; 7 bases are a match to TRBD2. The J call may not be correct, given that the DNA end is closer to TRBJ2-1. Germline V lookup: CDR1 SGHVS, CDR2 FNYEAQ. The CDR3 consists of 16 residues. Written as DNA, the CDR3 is TGTGCCAGCAGCTTAGCGCTTAGGACTAGGTGCAATGAGCAGTTCTTC. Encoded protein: CASSLALRTRCNEQFF.

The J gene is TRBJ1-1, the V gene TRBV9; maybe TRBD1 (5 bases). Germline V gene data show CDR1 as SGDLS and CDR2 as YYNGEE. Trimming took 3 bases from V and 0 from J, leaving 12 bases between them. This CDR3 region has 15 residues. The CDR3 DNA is TGTGCCAGCAGCGCTAGGGACCGTTTGAACACTGAAGCTTTCTTT. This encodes CASSARDRLNTEAFF.

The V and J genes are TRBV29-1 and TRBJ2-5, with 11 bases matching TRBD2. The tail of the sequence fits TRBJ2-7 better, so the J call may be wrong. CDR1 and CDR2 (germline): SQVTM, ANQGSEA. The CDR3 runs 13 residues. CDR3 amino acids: CSVGTSGPYEQYF. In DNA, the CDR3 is TGCAGCGTGGGGACTAGCGGACCCTACGAGCAGTACTTC.

CDR3 loop: CASTPPSSYEQYF. CDR3 sequence (DNA): TGTGCCAGCACCCCCCCGAGCTCCTACGAGCAGTACTTC. The genes are TRBV7-9 and TRBJ2-7; unclear D gene. The CDR3 spans 13 residues. V gave up 7 bases and J gave up 0 bases, with 10 bases separating them. The germline V gene has CDR1 SEHNR and CDR2 FQNEAQ (reference sequence).

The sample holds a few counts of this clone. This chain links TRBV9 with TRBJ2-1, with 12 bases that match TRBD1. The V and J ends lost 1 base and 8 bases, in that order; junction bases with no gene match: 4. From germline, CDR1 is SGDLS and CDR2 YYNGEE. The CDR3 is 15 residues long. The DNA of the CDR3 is TGTGCCAGCAGCGTACAAGGGACAGGGGGCGATGAGCAGTTCTTC. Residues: CASSVQGTGGDEQFF.

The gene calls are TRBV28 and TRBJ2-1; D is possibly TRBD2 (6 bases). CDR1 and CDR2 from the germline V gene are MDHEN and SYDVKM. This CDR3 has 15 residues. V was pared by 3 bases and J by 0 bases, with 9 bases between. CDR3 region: CASSFGTYSYNEQFF. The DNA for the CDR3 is TGTGCCAGCAGTTTTGGGACTTACTCCTACAATGAGCAGTTCTTC.

CDR3 protein: CASSQDHLNTGELFF. CDR3 coding DNA: TGTGCCAGCAGCCAAGACCACCTGAACACCGGGGAGCTGTTTTTT. This chain connects TRBV4-2 to TRBJ2-2; D remains unclear. Germline CDR1 LGHNA, CDR2 YNFKEQ. V was cut by 0 bases and J by 1 base, with 6 bases left in between. The CDR3 sequence is 15 residues long.

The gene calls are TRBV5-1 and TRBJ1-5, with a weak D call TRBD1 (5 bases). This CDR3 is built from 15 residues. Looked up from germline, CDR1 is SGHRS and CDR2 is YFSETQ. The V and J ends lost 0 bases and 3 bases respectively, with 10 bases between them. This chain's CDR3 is CASSLEGRINQPQHF. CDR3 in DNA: TGCGCCAGCAGCTTGGAGGGGAGGATCAATCAGCCCCAGCATTTT. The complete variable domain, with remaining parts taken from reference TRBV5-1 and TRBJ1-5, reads KAGVTQTPRYLIKTRGQQVTLSCSPISGHRSVSWYQQTPGQGLQFLFEYFSETQRNKGNFPGRFSGRQFSNSRSEMNVSTLELGDSALYLCASSLEGRINQPQHFGDGTRLSIL.

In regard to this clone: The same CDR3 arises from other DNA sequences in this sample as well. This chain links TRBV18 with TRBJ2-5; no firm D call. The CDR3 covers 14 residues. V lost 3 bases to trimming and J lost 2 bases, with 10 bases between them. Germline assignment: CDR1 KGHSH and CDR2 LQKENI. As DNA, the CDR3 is TGTGCCAGCTCACCTACAGCAGGACAAGAGACCCAGTACTTC. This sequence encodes CASSPTAGQETQYF.

CDR3 region: CASSLAGVVSEKLFF. The CDR3 bases are TGCGCCAGCAGCTTAGCAGGGGTAGTAAGTGAAAAACTGTTTTTT. J is TRBJ1-4 and V is TRBV5-1; tentatively, D is TRBD1 (6 bases). CDR1 is SGHRS and CDR2 is YFSETQ in the germline V gene. V was shortened by 2 bases and J by 7 bases, with 15 bases between the two germline ends. The CDR3 loop spans 15 amino acids.

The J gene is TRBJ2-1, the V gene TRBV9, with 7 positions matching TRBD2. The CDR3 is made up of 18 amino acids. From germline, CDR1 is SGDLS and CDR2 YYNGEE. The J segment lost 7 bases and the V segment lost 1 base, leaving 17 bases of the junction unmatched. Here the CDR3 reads CASSVMSELALGWNEQFF. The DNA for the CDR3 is TGTGCCAGCAGCGTAATGTCAGAACTAGCGCTTGGTTGGAATGAGCAGTTCTTC.

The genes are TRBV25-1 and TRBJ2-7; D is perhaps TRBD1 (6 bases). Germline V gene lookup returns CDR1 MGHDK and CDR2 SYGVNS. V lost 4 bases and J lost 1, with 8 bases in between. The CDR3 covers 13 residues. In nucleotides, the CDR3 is TGTGCCAGCAGTGTCGGACAGTCCTACGAGCAGTACTTC. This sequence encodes CASSVGQSYEQYF.

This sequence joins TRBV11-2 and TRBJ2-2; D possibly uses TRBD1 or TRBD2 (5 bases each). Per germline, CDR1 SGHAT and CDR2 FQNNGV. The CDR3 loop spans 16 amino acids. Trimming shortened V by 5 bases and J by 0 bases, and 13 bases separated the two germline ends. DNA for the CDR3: TGTGCCAGCAGCCCCGGGACGTGGACGAACACCGGGGAGCTGTTTTTT. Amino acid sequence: CASSPGTWTNTGELFF.

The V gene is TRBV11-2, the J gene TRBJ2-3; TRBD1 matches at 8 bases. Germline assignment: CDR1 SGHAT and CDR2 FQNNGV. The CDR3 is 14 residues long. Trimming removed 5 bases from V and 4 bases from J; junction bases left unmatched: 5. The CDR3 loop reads CASSIGTGSDTQYF. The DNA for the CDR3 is TGTGCCAGCAGCATCGGGACAGGATCAGATACGCAGTATTTT.

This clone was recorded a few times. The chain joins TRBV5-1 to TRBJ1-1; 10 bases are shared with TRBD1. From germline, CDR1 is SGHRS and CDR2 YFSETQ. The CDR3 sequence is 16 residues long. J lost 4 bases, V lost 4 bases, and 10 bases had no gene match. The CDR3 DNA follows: TGCGCCAGCAGCCACCCCGGGACAGGGGATGCCACTGAAGCTTTCTTT. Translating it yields CASSHPGTGDATEAFF. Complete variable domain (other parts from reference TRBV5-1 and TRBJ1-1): KAGVTQTPRYLIKTRGQQVTLSCSPISGHRSVSWYQQTPGQGLQFLFEYFSETQRNKGNFPGRFSGRQFSNSRSEMNVSTLELGDSALYLCASSHPGTGDATEAFFGQGTRLTVV.

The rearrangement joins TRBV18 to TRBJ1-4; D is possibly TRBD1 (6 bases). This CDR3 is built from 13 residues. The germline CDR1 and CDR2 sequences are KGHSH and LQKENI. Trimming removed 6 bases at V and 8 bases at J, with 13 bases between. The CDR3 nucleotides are TGTGCCAGCTCCGTCGGACAGAGGGAAAAACTGTTTTTT. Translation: CASSVGQREKLFF.

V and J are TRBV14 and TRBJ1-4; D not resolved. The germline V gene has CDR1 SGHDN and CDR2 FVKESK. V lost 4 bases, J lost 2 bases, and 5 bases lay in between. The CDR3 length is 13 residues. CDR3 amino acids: CASSRLTNEKLFF. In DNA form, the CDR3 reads TGTGCCAGCAGCCGTTTGACTAATGAAAAACTGTTTTTT.

For the CDR3, the DNA is TGTGCCAGCAGCCCCCGTTCGGCCGAGGATTACGAGCAGTACTTC. As protein: CASSPRSAEDYEQYF. This sequence joins TRBV11-2 and TRBJ2-7; D ambiguous. This CDR3 comprises 15 residues. The germline CDR1 and CDR2 sequences are SGHAT and FQNNGV. V was cut by 5 bases and J by 4 bases, with 18 bases left in between. Combining the CDR3 with reference TRBV11-2 and TRBJ2-7 gives the whole variable domain EAGVAQSPRYKIIEKRQSVAFWCNPISGHATLYWYQQILGQGPKLLIQFQNNGVVDDSQLPKDRFSAERLKGVDSTLKIQPAKLEDSAVYLCASSPRSAEDYEQYFGPGTRLTVT.

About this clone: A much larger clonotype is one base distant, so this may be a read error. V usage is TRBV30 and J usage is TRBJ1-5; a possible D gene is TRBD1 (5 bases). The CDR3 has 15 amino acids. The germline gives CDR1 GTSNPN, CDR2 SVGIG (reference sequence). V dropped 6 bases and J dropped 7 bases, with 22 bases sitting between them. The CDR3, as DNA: TGTGCCTGTACTTCCCCGACTTGGAGGGGCCAGCCCCAGCATTTT. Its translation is CACTSPTWRGQPQHF.

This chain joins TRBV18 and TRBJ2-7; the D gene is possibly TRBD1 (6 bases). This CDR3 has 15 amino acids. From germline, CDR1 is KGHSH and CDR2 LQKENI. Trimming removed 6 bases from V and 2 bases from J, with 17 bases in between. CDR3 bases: TGTGCCAGCTCTCCGTCCCGGGACACCACCTACGAGCAGTACTTC. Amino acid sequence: CASSPSRDTTYEQYF.

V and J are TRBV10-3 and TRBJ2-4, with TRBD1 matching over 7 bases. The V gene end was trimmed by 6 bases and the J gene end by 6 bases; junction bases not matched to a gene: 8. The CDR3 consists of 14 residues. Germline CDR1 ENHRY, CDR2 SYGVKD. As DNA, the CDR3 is TGTGCCATCAGGGGGACAGCTCCAGGAAACATTCAGTACTTC. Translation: CAIRGTAPGNIQYF.

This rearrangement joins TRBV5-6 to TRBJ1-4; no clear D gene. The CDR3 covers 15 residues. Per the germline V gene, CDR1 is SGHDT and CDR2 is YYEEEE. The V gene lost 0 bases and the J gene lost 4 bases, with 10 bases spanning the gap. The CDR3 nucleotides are TGTGCCAGCAGCTTGGCCGGGCGCGGTAATGAAAAACTGTTTTTT. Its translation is CASSLAGRGNEKLFF.